The T cell receptor (beta chain) under discussion was sequenced for a study of blood T cell repertoires in COVID-19 (dated by TCRdb to the early 2020s). Concerning the study at large: The collaborator samples originated in the United States, Italy and Spain and spanned the acute and convalescent phases of COVID-19. The prospective study material was composed of cDNA or gDNA derived from T cells, B-cell-depleted T cells, or PBMCs. Subjects who had been exposed to COVID-19, were actively infected with it, or had recovered from it provided the deeply sampled blood TCRbeta repertoires that made up the dataset. The repertoires were made available in a free public database intended to serve as a resource for research on the immune response to SARS-CoV-2. The samples were drawn from the first 160 participants of the ongoing ImmuneRACE study and from more than 1,000 subjects provided by 6 global collaborators. Sample metadata almost always included a de-identified subject ID, COVID-19 status, age in years and sex. Where available, HLA class I and class II types were taken from metadata supplied by the sample provider and were not determined by assay-based typing.

Taken from cysteine to phenylalanine, the CDR3 has 15 residues. Just CDR3 DNA is preserved here, 45 bases in frame from base 1. V lost 3 bases and J lost 5 bases, and the count of bases not matched to a germline gene is 10. Via the germline V gene, CDR1 is SGHRS and CDR2 YFSETQ. The full study reports these points: The quantity of clinical and demographic metadata differed by source and by participant and was supplied without curation.

Collaborating institutions collected whole blood in K2EDTA tubes following their own protocols. For TCRbeta analysis, collaborators shipped samples in one of three forms: frozen whole blood, isolated PBMCs, or DNA extracted from either of those sample types. For this clone: What this receptor recognizes is not known. No base quality information exists; no much larger clone differs at one position.

TCRbeta CDR3 regions were amplified from genomic DNA using the immunoSEQ Assay, a bias-controlled multiplex PCR. For the original study's pipeline: Nucleated cell counts per sample were estimated from amplification of reference gene primers within the assay. To quantify the absolute abundance of each unique TCRbeta CDR3 rearrangement, sequence reads were collapsed and filtered. For each sample, productive Simpson clonality was calculated as the square root of Simpson's diversity index across productive rearrangements. The clones in this table, taken by TCRdb from immuneACCESS, are in-frame only. Not every clone is retained; where verified, under half of the shortfall comes from an unresolved V gene, and the cause of the rest is unknown. The V and J calls and the clone size are those of that table, but D and trimming were determined from the DNA. The sample table lists approximately 250,000 clones, roughly 83% of them with a count of one. Clones ranked in the top ten supply around 6.8% of the sample.

Sequencing input: peripheral blood. The chain uses TRBV5-1 and TRBJ2-5, and 7 junction bases match TRBD1. This clonotype originated in a woman in her 50s with acute or convalescent COVID-19. The DNA reads as follows: TGCGCCAGCAGCTCTCCTGGGACCAGGGGGGAGACCCAGTACTTC. This yields the protein CASSSPGTRGETQYF. The entire variable domain, with the stretches around the CDR3 drawn from the reference TRBV5-1 and TRBJ2-5 proteins, is KAGVTQTPRYLIKTRGQQVTLSCSPISGHRSVSWYQQTPGQGLQFLFEYFSETQRNKGNFPGRFSGRQFSNSRSEMNVSTLELGDSALYLCASSSPGTRGETQYFGPGTRLLVL.